This TCR beta chain was captured by sequencing in a study of shared clonotypes between healthy human individuals. Each subset's genomic DNA was shared equally among a number of immunoSEQ plates. Sequenced by immunoSEQ multiplex PCR; TCRdb stores in-frame clones only, minus some. The repertoire holds about 2 million clones, roughly 95% seen once, with 0.9% to 1.4% in the top ten. CD45RO-negative cells were positively selected for CCR7, leaving out terminally differentiated effector memory CD45RA+ cells. Looked up from germline, CDR1 is SEHNR and CDR2 is FQNEAQ (reference sequence). The J segment lost 5 bases and the V segment lost 2 bases, leaving 9 bases of the junction unmatched. The CDR3 extends over 16 amino acids. This clone was found once.

The specimen sequenced was naive CD8+ T cells sorted from blood. The chain has TRBV7-9 and TRBJ2-3, with TRBD1 matching 8 bases. This TCR came from a man between 18 and 35 years old in good health. This chain's CDR3 is CASSLSRGQGLDTQYF. CDR3 DNA: TGTGCCAGCAGCTTATCCAGGGGGCAAGGTTTAGATACGCAGTATTTT.